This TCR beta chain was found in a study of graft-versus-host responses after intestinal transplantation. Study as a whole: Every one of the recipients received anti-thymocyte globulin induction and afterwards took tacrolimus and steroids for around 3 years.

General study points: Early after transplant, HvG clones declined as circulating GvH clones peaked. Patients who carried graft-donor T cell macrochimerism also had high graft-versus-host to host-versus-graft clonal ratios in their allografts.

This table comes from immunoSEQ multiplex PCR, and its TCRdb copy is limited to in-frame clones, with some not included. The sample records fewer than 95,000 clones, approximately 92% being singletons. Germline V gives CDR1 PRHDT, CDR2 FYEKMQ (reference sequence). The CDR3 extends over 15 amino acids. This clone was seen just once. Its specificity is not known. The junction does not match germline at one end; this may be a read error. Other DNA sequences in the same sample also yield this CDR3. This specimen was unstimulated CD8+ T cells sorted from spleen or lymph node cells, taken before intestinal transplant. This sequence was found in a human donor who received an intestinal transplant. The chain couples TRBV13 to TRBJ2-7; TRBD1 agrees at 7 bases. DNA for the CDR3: TGTGCCAGCAGCATAACCGGGACAGCCGCCTATGAGCAGTACTTC. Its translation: CASSITGTAAYEQYF.